Detailed here is one TCR beta chain. Authors' processing steps: Amplification of reference gene primers was used by the study to estimate nucleated cell counts. The protocol was immunoSEQ multiplex PCR, while the TCRdb copy is restricted to in-frame clones and leaves out a portion. That table furnishes V, J and clone size, whereas the DNA furnished D and trimming. Of about 300,000 clones listed, roughly 84% are singletons. The CDR3 spans 12 residues. Germline V gene lookup returns CDR1 SGHTA and CDR2 FQGTGA. V was clipped by 3 bases and J by 5 bases, with 6 bases between them. This sample is part of a study of blood T cell repertoires in COVID-19. About the research overall: Spain, Italy and the United States supplied samples that represented acute and convalescent COVID-19. T cells, B-cell-depleted T cells, or PBMCs provided the cDNA or gDNA that served as material.

Seattle researchers signed up patients amid active infection and tracked them longitudinally. The sample taken for sequencing was peripheral blood. This chain uses TRBV7-3 with TRBJ2-3; D unresolved. This TCR came from a human donor with COVID-19, enrolled during active disease. The donor label of this sample is uncertain. In DNA form, the CDR3 reads TGTGCCAGCAGCTTTAGTCAAGATACGCAGTATTTT. This translates into CASSFSQDTQYF.